This T cell receptor beta chain came from a study of T cell changes during pregnancy in multiple sclerosis. The V gene end was trimmed by 4 bases and the J gene end by 9 bases; junction bases not matched to a gene: 11. This CDR3 has 15 residues. Looked up from germline, CDR1 is SGHRS and CDR2 is YFSETQ. The assay was immunoSEQ multiplex PCR, and TCRdb's table has in-frame clones only and misses some. The table has 30,000 to 40,000 clones, around 93% seen once; the top ten hold 0.39%. Sequenced here: CD4+ T cells from peripheral blood mononuclear cells, sampled in the second trimester of pregnancy. The receptor was isolated from a female donor with multiple sclerosis, enrolled in a pregnancy study. This chain links TRBV5-1 with TRBJ2-4, with TRBD2 identical over 9 bases. CDR3 in DNA: TGCGCCAGCAGCCCTGTTTCAGGGCGGGGGGGCATTCAGTACTTC. As protein: CASSPVSGRGGIQYF.